This TCR beta chain was sequenced in a study of T cell responses to AZD1222 COVID-19 vaccine (dated by TCRdb to the early 2020s). About the investigation overall: AZD1222 recipients given second doses at about 4 weeks or at about 12 weeks were pooled, since spike-specific TCR depth and breadth were not found to differ between the two schedules. TCR sequencing was performed for 230 to 250 trial participants, of whom 207 were given two doses of AZD1222 and some 25 were given two doses of MenACWY control vaccine. Enrollment into the trials was organized by age into subgroups of 18-55, 56-69 and 70-plus years, and those subgroups contained around 150, 28 and 57 TCR-sequenced participants, respectively.

In light of the paper, this sample's time point label describes: baseline before first vaccination. Vaccinee samples were obtained from the UK trials COV001 and COV002, which included a single-blind randomized controlled phase 2/3 trial of AZD1222 (ChAdOx1 nCoV-19) in healthy adults. Trial participant PBMC samples were collected at day 0 and day 28 after the second dose for TCRbeta chain sequencing. Taken from the germline V gene, the CDR1 and CDR2 loops are KGHSH and LQKENI. V and J lose 3 bases and 7 bases, and a span of 6 bases separates them. The CDR3 contains 12 residues, cysteine and phenylalanine counted. The CDR3 DNA has 36 bases and is translated from base 1. The CDR3 regions of human TCRbeta chains were analyzed by immunosequencing. In the paper's pipeline: Repertoire TCRs were matched against a reference library of SARS-CoV-2-specific TCRs generated with the MIRA antigen-specificity platform. Breadth was defined as the fraction of unique TCRs that were SARS-CoV-2-associated, and depth was defined as the fraction of total T cells that were SARS-CoV-2-associated. Using the MIRA data, each spike-specific TCR was assigned both to the spike region to which the TCR was reactive and to a CD4 or CD8 class. Log10-transformed breadth and depth values were compared by one-way ANOVA with Sidak's multiple comparisons tests. TCRdb holds this immuneACCESS table with in-frame rearrangements only. Some clones are missing; in checked studies, unresolved V genes explain under half, and the rest has no known cause. V and J calls and clone size are given by that table; D and trimming were obtained from the DNA. Across this sample there are some 150,000 clones, with around nine tenths seen only once. In total, the top ten clones hold 1.6% of the sample.

Here is what the overall study found, with its caveats: The 56-69-year group was small, and its depth increase did not reach significance, likely because of low power. Spike-specific TCR breadth and depth rose significantly after two AZD1222 doses compared with day 0 and with MenACWY recipients. The vaccine-associated CD4 TCRs covered the entire spike protein, and the dominant responses fell in regions 160-218 and 743-854. Conclusions about previously exposed vaccinees were limited because only six or seven AZD1222 recipients were SARS-CoV-2 seropositive at baseline. Nearly half of unique spike-specific TCRs reportedly recognized epitopes outside regions mutated in the B.1.351 and B.1.1.7 variants. No day 14 peak-response samples were available, so repertoires were characterized only after the peak T cell response. Participants were mostly white British and included more females than males, and it was suggested by the authors that clonal diversity may have been underestimated.

With regard to this clone: Its antigen is not yet known. Within one base of it there is no much larger clone, and no base qualities were kept.

The sequence derives from an adult in good health. Recombination connected TRBV18 to TRBJ1-4, with the D gene not clear enough to name. Sample: peripheral blood, taken on day 0 of AZD1222 vaccination. The CDR3 region: CASSPRGEKLFF. The nucleotide sequence reads TGTGCCAGCTCACCCCGGGGTGAAAAACTGTTTTTT.